One and the same sample provided the 12 T cell receptor beta chains below, sequenced in a study of T cell changes during pregnancy in multiple sclerosis. Sequencing was performed with immunoSEQ multiplex PCR; in TCRdb, only in-frame clones are kept and a portion is missing. This sample carries under 95,000 clones, 93% of them seen once, and the ten largest clones take less than 0.75%. The sequencing used peripheral blood, collected in the second trimester of pregnancy. The receptor source for this set is a female donor in good health, enrolled as a control in a pregnancy study.

The CDR3 loop is CASSVAPTGTNYGYTF. CDR3 sequence (DNA): TGTGCCAGCAGCGTAGCCCCGACAGGGACTAACTATGGCTACACCTTC. V usage is TRBV9 and J usage is TRBJ1-2, with 7 bases lining up with TRBD1. CDR1 and CDR2 (germline): SGDLS, YYNGEE. Trimming at V came to 0 bases and at J to 0 bases, leaving 5 bases not matched to a gene. The CDR3 spans 16 residues. The full variable domain, completed using reference TRBV9 and TRBJ1-2, is DSGVTQTPKHLITATGQRVTLRCSPRSGDLSVYWYQQSLDQGLQFLIQYYNGEERAKGNILERFSAQQFPDLHSELNLSSLELGDSALYFCASSVAPTGTNYGYTFGSGTRLTVV.

V gene TRBV11-2 combines with J gene TRBJ1-3; D call uncertain. V lost 0 bases and J 2 bases, leaving 5 bases between the germline ends. This CDR3 has 14 residues. CDR1 is SGHAT, CDR2 FQNNGV, per germline. CDR3 residues: CASSLERAGNTIYF. The CDR3, as DNA: TGTGCCAGCAGCTTAGAACGGGCTGGAAACACCATATATTTT.

The V call is TRBV27, the J call TRBJ2-5, with TRBD1 identical over 9 bases. Germline assignment: CDR1 MNHEY and CDR2 SMNVEV (reference sequence). The CDR3 spans 17 residues. V dropped 4 bases and J dropped 4; count of bases not matched to a gene: 13. CDR3 amino acids: CASSYRGQGRSRETQYF. The CDR3 DNA reads as TGTGCCAGCAGTTACCGGGGACAGGGTAGGTCCCGAGAGACCCAGTACTTC.

The chain combines TRBV4-3 with TRBJ1-1; weak D call: TRBD1 (5 bases). The CDR3 has 13 amino acids. The V end lost 4 bases, the J end lost 3 bases, and 9 bases lay between the germline ends. Germline CDR1 reads LGHNA; CDR2 reads YSLEER. CDR3 sequence reads: CASSRTGDTEAFF. Here the CDR3 DNA reads TGCGCCAGCAGCCGCACAGGAGACACTGAAGCTTTCTTT.

This chain connects TRBV5-1 to TRBJ2-2, with 8 bases lining up with TRBD1. The CDR3 length is 16 residues. V shed 4 bases and J 7 bases; nucleotides not matched to a gene: 12. CDR1 is SGHRS and CDR2 is YFSETQ in the germline V gene. The CDR3 loop reads CASSDPGQGRGGELFF. The CDR3, as DNA: TGCGCCAGCAGCGACCCTGGACAGGGACGCGGCGGGGAGCTGTTTTTT.

The chain carries TRBV10-3 and TRBJ2-2, with D possibly being TRBD1 (6 bases). Trimming cost V 8 bases and J 6 bases, with 22 bases left between them. Per germline, CDR1 ENHRY and CDR2 SYGVKD. This CDR3 has 16 amino acids. This CDR3 reads CAIQDLTRQGSGELFF. The CDR3, as DNA: TGTGCCATCCAAGACCTCACTAGGCAGGGGTCCGGGGAGCTGTTTTTT.

The table lists this clone with a count of one. The J gene is TRBJ2-2, the V gene TRBV4-2; tentatively, D is TRBD1 (5 bases). The germline V and J ends were trimmed by 0 bases and 2 bases, with 10 bases remaining between them. The CDR3 covers 16 residues. Germline V CDR1 and CDR2: LGHNA, YNFKEQ. CDR3 nucleotide sequence: TGTGCCAGCAGCCAAGATCAGGGAAGAAACACCGGGGAGCTGTTTTTT. It codes for CASSQDQGRNTGELFF.

The J gene is TRBJ1-5, the V gene TRBV4-3; D call uncertain. The ends were cut back, 0 bases at V and 3 bases at J, with 9 bases in the middle. Germline CDR1 reads LGHNA; CDR2 reads YSLEER. CDR3 length: 15 amino acids. CDR3 DNA sequence: TGCGCCAGCAGCCAAGAAATGGCAGTCAATCAGCCCCAGCATTTT. This encodes CASSQEMAVNQPQHF.

This clone was recorded only once. This sequence joins TRBV6-4 and TRBJ1-6, with a weak D call TRBD1 (6 bases). Trimming left V 2 bases short and J 5 bases short, with 7 bases between. Germline V gene lookup returns CDR1 MRHNA and CDR2 SNTAGT. This CDR3 has 14 amino acids. CDR3 region: CASSDRGNNSPLHF. The DNA of the CDR3 is TGTGCCAGCAGTGACAGGGGGAATAATTCACCCCTCCACTTT.

The chain couples TRBV5-1 to TRBJ2-3; D not resolved. The germline CDR1 and CDR2 sequences are SGHRS and YFSETQ. V was shortened by 3 bases and J by 6 bases, with 5 bases between the two germline ends. This CDR3 comprises 11 residues. The CDR3 sequence is CASSSVDTQYF. The CDR3 coding sequence is TGCGCCAGCAGCTCGGTGGATACGCAGTATTTT. Variable domain in full (rest from reference TRBV5-1 and TRBJ2-3): KAGVTQTPRYLIKTRGQQVTLSCSPISGHRSVSWYQQTPGQGLQFLFEYFSETQRNKGNFPGRFSGRQFSNSRSEMNVSTLELGDSALYLCASSSVDTQYFGPGTRLTVL.

A remark on this clone: The junction departs from germline at one end; a sequencing error may be responsible. The chain recombines TRBV6-1 with TRBJ1-1; D is uncertain. CDR3 length equals 11 residues. CDR1 is MNHNS and CDR2 is SASEGT in the germline V gene. The chain's CDR3 is CASSEVRTAGF. The CDR3 region has the DNA TGTGCCAGCAGTGAAGTTAGGACTGCAGGATTT.

The chain uses TRBV5-1 and TRBJ1-5, with D possibly being TRBD1 (5 bases). Trimming removed 0 bases at V and 6 bases at J, with 13 bases between. The CDR3 has 15 amino acids. Germline values: CDR1 SGHRS, CDR2 YFSETQ. The CDR3 loop reads CASSLEGVVGQPQHF. CDR3 coding DNA: TGCGCCAGCAGCTTGGAAGGGGTCGTCGGTCAGCCCCAGCATTTT.